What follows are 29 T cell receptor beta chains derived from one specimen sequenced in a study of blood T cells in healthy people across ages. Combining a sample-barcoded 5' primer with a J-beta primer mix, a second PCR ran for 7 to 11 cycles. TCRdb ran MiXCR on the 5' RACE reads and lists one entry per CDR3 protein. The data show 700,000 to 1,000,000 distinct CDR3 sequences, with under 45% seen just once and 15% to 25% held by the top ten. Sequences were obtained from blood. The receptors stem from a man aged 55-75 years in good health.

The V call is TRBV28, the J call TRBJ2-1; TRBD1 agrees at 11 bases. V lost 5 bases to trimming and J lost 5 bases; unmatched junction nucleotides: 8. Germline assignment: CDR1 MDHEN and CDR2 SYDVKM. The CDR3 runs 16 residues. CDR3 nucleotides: TGTGCCAGCAGTGGGGACAGGGGGTGGAGTAACAATGAGCAGTTCTTC. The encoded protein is CASSGDRGWSNNEQFF.

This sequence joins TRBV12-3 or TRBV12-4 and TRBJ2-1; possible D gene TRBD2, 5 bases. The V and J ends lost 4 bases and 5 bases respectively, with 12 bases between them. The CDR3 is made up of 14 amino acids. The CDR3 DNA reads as TGTGCCAGCAGTTCCAACTCGGGGAACAATGAGCAGTTCTTC. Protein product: CASSSNSGNNEQFF.

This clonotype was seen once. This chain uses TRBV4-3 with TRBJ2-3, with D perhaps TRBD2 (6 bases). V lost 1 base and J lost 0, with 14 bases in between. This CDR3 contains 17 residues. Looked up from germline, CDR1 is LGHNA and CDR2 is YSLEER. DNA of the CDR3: TGCGCCAGCAGCCAAGCCTATCGGGCGGGGAGCACAGATACGCAGTATTTT. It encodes CASSQAYRAGSTDTQYF.

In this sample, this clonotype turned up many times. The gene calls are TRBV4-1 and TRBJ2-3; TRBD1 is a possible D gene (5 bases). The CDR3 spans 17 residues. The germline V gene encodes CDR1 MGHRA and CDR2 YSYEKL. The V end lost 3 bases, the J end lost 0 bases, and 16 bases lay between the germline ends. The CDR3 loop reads CASSQVDMGFSTDTQYF. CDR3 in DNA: TGCGCCAGCAGCCAGGTGGACATGGGGTTTAGCACAGATACGCAGTATTTT.

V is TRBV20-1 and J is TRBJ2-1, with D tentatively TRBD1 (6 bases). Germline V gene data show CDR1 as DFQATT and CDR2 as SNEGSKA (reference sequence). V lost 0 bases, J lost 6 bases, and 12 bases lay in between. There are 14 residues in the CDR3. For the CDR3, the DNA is TGCAGTGCTAGAGATCCAGGACAGACCAATGAGCAGTTCTTC. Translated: CSARDPGQTNEQFF.

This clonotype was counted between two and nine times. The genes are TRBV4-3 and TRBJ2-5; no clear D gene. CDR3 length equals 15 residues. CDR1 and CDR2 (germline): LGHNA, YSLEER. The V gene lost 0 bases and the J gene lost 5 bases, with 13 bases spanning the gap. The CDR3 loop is CASSQDLVGIETQYF. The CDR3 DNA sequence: TGCGCCAGCAGCCAAGATCTCGTGGGAATCGAGACCCAGTACTTC.

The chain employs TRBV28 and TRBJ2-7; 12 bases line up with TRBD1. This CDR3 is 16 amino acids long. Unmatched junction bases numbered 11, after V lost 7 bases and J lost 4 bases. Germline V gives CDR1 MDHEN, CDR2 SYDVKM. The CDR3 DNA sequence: TGTGCCAGCAACGAAGGGGGGGACAGGGGGCAATACGAGCAGTACTTC. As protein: CASNEGGDRGQYEQYF. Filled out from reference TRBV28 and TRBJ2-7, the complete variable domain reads DVKVTQSSRYLVKRTGEKVFLECVQDMDHENMFWYRQDPGLGLRLIYFSYDVKMKEKGDIPEGYSVSREKKERFSLILESASTNQTSMYLCASNEGGDRGQYEQYFGPGTRLTVT.

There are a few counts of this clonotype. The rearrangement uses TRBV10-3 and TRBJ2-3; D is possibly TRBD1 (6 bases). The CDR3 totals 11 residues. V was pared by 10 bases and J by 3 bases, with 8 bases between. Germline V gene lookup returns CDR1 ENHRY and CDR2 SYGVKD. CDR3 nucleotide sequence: TGTGCCACCCAGGGGACAGATACGCAGTATTTT. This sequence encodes CATQGTDTQYF.

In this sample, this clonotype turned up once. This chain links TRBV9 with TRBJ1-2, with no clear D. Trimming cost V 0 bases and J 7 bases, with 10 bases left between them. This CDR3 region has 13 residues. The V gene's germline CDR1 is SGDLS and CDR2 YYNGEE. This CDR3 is CASSVGTDFGYTF. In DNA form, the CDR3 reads TGTGCCAGCAGCGTAGGAACAGATTTTGGCTACACCTTC.

The CDR3 protein is CSAREGSGEGVTQYF. For the CDR3, the DNA is TGCAGTGCTAGAGAGGGCAGCGGGGAGGGAGTGACCCAGTACTTC. The chain joins TRBV20-1 to TRBJ2-5; TRBD2 agrees at 7 bases. The germline CDR1 and CDR2 sequences are DFQATT and SNEGSKA (reference sequence). This CDR3 is 15 amino acids long. V lost 0 bases and J lost 7; bases outside the gene matches: 11.

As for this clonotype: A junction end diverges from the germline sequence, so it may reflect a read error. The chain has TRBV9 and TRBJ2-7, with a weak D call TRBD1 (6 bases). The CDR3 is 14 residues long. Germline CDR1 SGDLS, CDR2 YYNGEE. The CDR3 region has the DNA TGTACCAGCAGCGTAGGGGACACTCCCTACGAGCAGTACTTC. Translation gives CTSSVGDTPYEQYF. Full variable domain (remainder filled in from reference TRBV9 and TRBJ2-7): DSGVTQTPKHLITATGQRVTLRCSPRSGDLSVYWYQQSLDQGLQFLIQYYNGEERAKGNILERFSAQQFPDLHSELNLSSLELGDSALYFCTSSVGDTPYEQYFGPGTRLTVT.

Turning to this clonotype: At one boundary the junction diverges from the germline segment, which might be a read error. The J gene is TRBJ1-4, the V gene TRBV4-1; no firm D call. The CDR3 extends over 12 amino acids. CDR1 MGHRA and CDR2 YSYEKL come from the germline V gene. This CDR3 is CAGSHDREKLFF. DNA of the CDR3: TGCGCCGGCAGCCATGACCGGGAAAAACTGTTTTTT.

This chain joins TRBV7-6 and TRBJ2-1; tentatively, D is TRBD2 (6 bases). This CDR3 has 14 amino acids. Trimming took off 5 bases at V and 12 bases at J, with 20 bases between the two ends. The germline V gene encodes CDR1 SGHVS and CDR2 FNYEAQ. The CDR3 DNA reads TGTGCCAGCAGCCCCTCAGGAGGGGTTAGTGTGCAGTTCTTC. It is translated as CASSPSGGVSVQFF.

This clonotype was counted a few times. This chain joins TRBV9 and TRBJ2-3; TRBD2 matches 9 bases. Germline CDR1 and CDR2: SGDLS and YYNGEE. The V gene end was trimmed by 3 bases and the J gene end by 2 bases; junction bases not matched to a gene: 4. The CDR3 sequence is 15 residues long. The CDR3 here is CASSDSGGLTDTQYF. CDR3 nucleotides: TGTGCCAGCAGCGATAGCGGGGGCCTCACAGATACGCAGTATTTT.

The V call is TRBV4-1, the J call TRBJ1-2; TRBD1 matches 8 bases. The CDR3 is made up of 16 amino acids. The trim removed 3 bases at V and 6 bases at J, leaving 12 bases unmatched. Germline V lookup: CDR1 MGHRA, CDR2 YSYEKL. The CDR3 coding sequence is TGCGCCAGCAGCCACCCAAGCACAGGGGGGAATGATGGCTACACCTTC. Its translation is CASSHPSTGGNDGYTF.

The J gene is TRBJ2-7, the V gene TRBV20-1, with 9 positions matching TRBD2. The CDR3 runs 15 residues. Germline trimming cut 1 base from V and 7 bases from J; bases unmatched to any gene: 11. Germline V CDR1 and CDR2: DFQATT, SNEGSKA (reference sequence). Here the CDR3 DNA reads TGCAGTGCTAGAGTAGCGGTAGCGGGGGTGTGGGAGCAGTACTTC. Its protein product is CSARVAVAGVWEQYF.

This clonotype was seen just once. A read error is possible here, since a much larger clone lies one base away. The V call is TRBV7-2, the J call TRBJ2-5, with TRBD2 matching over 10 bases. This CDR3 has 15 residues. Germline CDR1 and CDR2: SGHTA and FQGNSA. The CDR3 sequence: CANSGERGGKETQYF. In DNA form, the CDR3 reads TGTGCCAACAGCGGGGAGCGGGGGGGAAAAGAGACCCAGTACTTC.

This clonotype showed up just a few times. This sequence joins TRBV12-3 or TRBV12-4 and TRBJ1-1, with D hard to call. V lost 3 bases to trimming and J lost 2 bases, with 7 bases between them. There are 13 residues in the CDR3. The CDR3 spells CASSFQINTEAFF. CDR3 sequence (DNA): TGTGCCAGCAGTTTTCAGATTAACACTGAAGCTTTCTTT.

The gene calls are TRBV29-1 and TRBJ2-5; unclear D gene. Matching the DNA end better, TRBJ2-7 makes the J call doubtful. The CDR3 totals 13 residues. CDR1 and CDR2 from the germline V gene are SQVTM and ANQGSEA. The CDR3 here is CSVEGVMGYEQYF. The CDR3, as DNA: TGCAGCGTTGAAGGGGTTATGGGATACGAGCAGTACTTC.

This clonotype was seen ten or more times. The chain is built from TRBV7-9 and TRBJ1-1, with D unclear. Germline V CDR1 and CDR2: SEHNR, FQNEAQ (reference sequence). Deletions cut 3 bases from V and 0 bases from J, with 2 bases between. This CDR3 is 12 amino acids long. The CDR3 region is CASSLVNTEAFF. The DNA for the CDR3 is TGTGCCAGCAGCTTGGTGAACACTGAAGCTTTCTTT. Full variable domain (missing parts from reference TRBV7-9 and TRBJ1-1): DTGVSQNPRHKITKRGQNVTFRCDPISEHNRLYWYRQTLGQGPEFLTYFQNEAQLEKSRLLSDRFSAERPKGSFSTLEIQRTEQGDSAMYLCASSLVNTEAFFGQGTRLTVV.

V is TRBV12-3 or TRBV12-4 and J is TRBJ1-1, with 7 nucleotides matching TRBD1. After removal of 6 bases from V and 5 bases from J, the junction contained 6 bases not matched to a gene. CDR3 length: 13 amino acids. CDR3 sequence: CASRIGQATEAFF. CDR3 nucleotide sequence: TGTGCCAGCAGGATTGGACAGGCGACTGAAGCTTTCTTT.

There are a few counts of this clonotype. The CDR3 DNA is TGCGCCAGCAGCCAAGATGTAAACACCCAAGAGACCCAGTACTTC. It is translated as CASSQDVNTQETQYF. The rearrangement uses TRBV4-3 and TRBJ2-5; D is uncertain. Germline-derived CDR1 and CDR2 are LGHNA and YSLEER. The CDR3 consists of 15 residues. Deletions cut 0 bases from V and 1 base from J, with 9 bases between.

The CDR3 protein is CASSSAGPDLRYEQYF. Written as DNA, the CDR3 is TGCGCCAGCAGCTCAGCCGGGCCCGACCTGAGGTACGAGCAGTACTTC. The V gene is TRBV5-1, the J gene TRBJ2-7, with D unresolved. V was cut by 3 bases and J by 4 bases, with 20 bases left in between. This CDR3 is built from 16 residues. Germline V lookup: CDR1 SGHRS, CDR2 YFSETQ.

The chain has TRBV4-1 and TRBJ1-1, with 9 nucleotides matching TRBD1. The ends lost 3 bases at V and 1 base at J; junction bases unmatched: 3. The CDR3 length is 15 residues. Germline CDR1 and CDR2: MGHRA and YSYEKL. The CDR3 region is CASSHQDRGNTEAFF. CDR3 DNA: TGCGCCAGCAGCCACCAGGACAGGGGGAACACTGAAGCTTTCTTT.

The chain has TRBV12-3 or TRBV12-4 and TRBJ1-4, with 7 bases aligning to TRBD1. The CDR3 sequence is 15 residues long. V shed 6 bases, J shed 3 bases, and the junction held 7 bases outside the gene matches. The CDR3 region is CASSRRGRPNEKLFF. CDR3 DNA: TGTGCCAGCAGCCGGAGGGGGCGACCTAATGAAAAACTGTTTTTT.

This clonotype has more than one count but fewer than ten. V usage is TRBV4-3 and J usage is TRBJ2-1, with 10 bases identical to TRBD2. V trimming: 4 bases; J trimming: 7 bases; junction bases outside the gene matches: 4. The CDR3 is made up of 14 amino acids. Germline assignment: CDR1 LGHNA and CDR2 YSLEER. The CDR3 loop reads CASSPSGGWNEQFF. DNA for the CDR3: TGCGCCAGCAGCCCTAGCGGGGGATGGAATGAGCAGTTCTTC.

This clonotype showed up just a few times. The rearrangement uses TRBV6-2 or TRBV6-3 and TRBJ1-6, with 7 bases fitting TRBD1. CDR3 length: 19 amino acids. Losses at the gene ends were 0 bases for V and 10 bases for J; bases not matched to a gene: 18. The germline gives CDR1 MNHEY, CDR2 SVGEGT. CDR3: CASSYSNYLLQGTTSPLHF. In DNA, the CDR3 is TGTGCCAGCAGTTACTCGAATTACCTCTTACAGGGGACGACGTCACCCCTCCACTTT.

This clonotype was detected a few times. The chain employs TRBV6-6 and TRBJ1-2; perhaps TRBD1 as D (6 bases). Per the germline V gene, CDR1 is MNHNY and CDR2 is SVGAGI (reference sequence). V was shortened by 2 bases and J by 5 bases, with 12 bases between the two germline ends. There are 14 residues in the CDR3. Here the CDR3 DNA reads TGTGCCAGCAGTTACGACGGGGGGCCTTATGGCTACACCTTC. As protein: CASSYDGGPYGYTF.

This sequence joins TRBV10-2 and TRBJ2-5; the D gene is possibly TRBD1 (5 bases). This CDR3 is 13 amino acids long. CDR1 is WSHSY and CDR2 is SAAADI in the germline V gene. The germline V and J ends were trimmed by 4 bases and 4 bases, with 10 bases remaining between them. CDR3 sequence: CASSVRARETQYF. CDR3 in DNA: TGCGCCAGCAGTGTCAGGGCGAGAGAGACCCAGTACTTC.